The 17 T cell receptor beta chains given below trace back to one sample, sequenced in a study of Ad26.COV2.S vaccination and SARS-CoV-2 variants. Treatment given: around 19 received Ad26.COV2.S at low or high dose, single or two shots; about 5 received placebo; per-sample allocation not given. After the first vaccine or placebo injection, samples were drawn on day 63. Profiling relied on immunoSEQ multiplex PCR, and the TCRdb table lists in-frame clones only, not all of them. Among hundreds of thousands of clones, roughly 89% were seen once, and the ten largest hold roughly 5%. The source was peripheral blood, collected in a trial of Ad26.COV2.S vaccine versus placebo. Receptors originate from a person between 18 and 60 years old who received the Ad26.COV2.S COVID-19 vaccine or a placebo.

This clone occurred a few times. The chain recombines TRBV6-5 with TRBJ2-2; D is ambiguous. The V and J ends lost 2 bases and 1 base respectively, with 5 bases between them. CDR1 and CDR2 (germline): MNHEY, SVGAGI. CDR3 size: 14 residues. For the CDR3, the DNA is TGTGCCAGCAGTTACACTCAGAACACCGGGGAGCTGTTTTTT. It is translated as CASSYTQNTGELFF.

CDR3 DNA sequence: TGTGCCAGTAGTATGGGTGACGGTTCCCTGCGAGATGAGCAGTTCTTC. This translates into CASSMGDGSLRDEQFF. The chain has TRBV19 and TRBJ2-1; D is ambiguous. This CDR3 comprises 16 residues. Germline-derived CDR1 and CDR2 are LNHDA and SQIVND (reference sequence). Trimming cost V 3 bases and J 8 bases, with 20 bases left between them.

This clone was counted a few times. This chain uses TRBV27 with TRBJ1-4, with 10 bases matching TRBD1. The CDR3 has 15 amino acids. Germline V CDR1 and CDR2: MNHEY, SMNVEV (reference sequence). J lost 3 bases, V lost 6 bases, and 4 bases had no gene match. CDR3 residues: CASRGQGEANEKLFF. The CDR3 bases are TGTGCCAGCAGAGGACAGGGGGAGGCTAATGAAAAACTGTTTTTT.

This chain uses TRBV5-5 with TRBJ2-6; TRBD1 is a possible D gene (5 bases). V lost 5 bases to trimming and J lost 2 bases, with 14 bases between them. Germline assignment: CDR1 SGHKS and CDR2 YYEKEE (reference sequence). This CDR3 is built from 16 residues. CDR3 coding DNA: TGTGCCAGCAGTTACTACGGACAAGCTGGGGCCAACGTCCTGACTTTC. It is translated as CASSYYGQAGANVLTF.

J is TRBJ2-1 and V is TRBV5-1, with 10 bases that match TRBD2. V shed 4 bases and J 4 bases; nucleotides not matched to a gene: 11. Germline V gene sequence: CDR1 SGHRS, CDR2 YFSETQ. The CDR3 is 17 amino acids. The CDR3 here is CASSGSGVAGGYNEQFF. As DNA, the CDR3 is TGCGCCAGCAGCGGAAGTGGGGTAGCGGGAGGATACAATGAGCAGTTCTTC. Looking up the rest from reference TRBV5-1 and TRBJ2-1 gives the full variable domain: KAGVTQTPRYLIKTRGQQVTLSCSPISGHRSVSWYQQTPGQGLQFLFEYFSETQRNKGNFPGRFSGRQFSNSRSEMNVSTLELGDSALYLCASSGSGVAGGYNEQFFGPGTRLTVL.

The chain has TRBV28 and TRBJ2-7; TRBD2 matches at 7 bases. The germline CDR1 and CDR2 sequences are MDHEN and SYDVKM. The ends lost 6 bases at V and 1 base at J; junction bases unmatched: 9. The CDR3 is 15 residues long. The CDR3 is CASRSRSSGSYEQYF. Here the CDR3 DNA reads TGTGCCAGCAGGTCGAGATCTAGCGGTTCCTACGAGCAGTACTTC.

This chain links TRBV2 with TRBJ1-1; D possibly corresponds to TRBD1 (5 bases). Germline V gene sequence: CDR1 SNHLY, CDR2 FYNNEI. Trimming removed 4 bases from V and 2 bases from J, with 8 bases in between. This CDR3 is built from 13 residues. CDR3 in DNA: TGTGCCAGCAGTGTCAGGGACAACACTGAAGCTTTCTTT. Protein sequence: CASSVRDNTEAFF.

The chain combines TRBV7-8 with TRBJ2-3, with unresolved D. V lost 1 base to trimming and J lost 2 bases, with 10 bases between them. CDR1 and CDR2 (germline): SGHVS, FQNEAQ. The CDR3 extends over 15 amino acids. The CDR3 is CASSLEPVITDTQYF. CDR3 DNA sequence: TGTGCCAGCAGCTTAGAGCCAGTTATCACAGATACGCAGTATTTT. Full variable domain (rest looked up from reference TRBV7-8 and TRBJ2-3): GAGVSQSPRYKVAKRGQDVALRCDPISGHVSLFWYQQALGQGPEFLTYFQNEAQLDKSGLPSDRFFAERPEGSVSTLKIQRTQQEDSAVYLCASSLEPVITDTQYFGPGTRLTVL.

The genes are TRBV6-2 or TRBV6-3 and TRBJ1-4; 8 bases fit TRBD1. There are 15 residues in the CDR3. CDR1 and CDR2 (germline): MNHEY, SVGEGT. After removal of 3 bases from V and 7 bases from J, the junction contained 7 bases not matched to a gene. The CDR3 reads CASSYGGQGFEKLFF. The CDR3 nucleotides read TGTGCCAGCAGTTATGGTGGACAGGGATTTGAAAAACTGTTTTTT.

Points on this clone: One junction end does not reproduce the germline sequence, and a read error may be involved. This sequence joins TRBV15 and TRBJ1-4; D is possibly TRBD1 (5 bases). The CDR3 is made up of 11 amino acids. Germline V gives CDR1 LNHNV, CDR2 YYDKDF (reference sequence). CDR3 residues: CATSSPQGTLF. CDR3 nucleotides: TGTGCCACCAGCAGCCCTCAGGGAACGCTTTTT.

For this clone: This specimen includes other DNA sequences encoding the same CDR3. This CDR3 reads CASSLSGTGELFF. The CDR3 DNA reads as TGTGCCAGCAGCTTGTCAGGGACCGGGGAGCTGTTTTTT. The chain carries TRBV7-3 and TRBJ2-2, with D possibly being TRBD1 (5 bases). V was pared by 3 bases and J by 5 bases, with 7 bases between. This CDR3 region has 13 residues. Germline V gene sequence: CDR1 SGHTA, CDR2 FQGTGA. Full variable domain (rest looked up from reference TRBV7-3 and TRBJ2-2): GAGVSQTPSNKVTEKGKYVELRCDPISGHTALYWYRQSLGQGPEFLIYFQGTGAADDSGLPNDRFFAVRPEGSVSTLKIQRTERGDSAVYLCASSLSGTGELFFGEGSRLTVL.

The chain recombines TRBV3-1 (or the pseudogene TRBV3-2) with TRBJ2-5; 9 bases are shared with TRBD2. Germline-derived CDR1 and CDR2 are LGHDT and YNNKEL (reference sequence). This CDR3 is 14 amino acids long. V lost 2 bases and J lost 4; bases outside the gene matches: 2. The CDR3 spells CASSQLAGTETQYF. CDR3 DNA: TGTGCCAGCAGCCAACTAGCGGGAACAGAGACCCAGTACTTC.

The chain couples TRBV6-5 to TRBJ1-3, with D unclear. The CDR3 extends over 15 amino acids. Per the germline V gene, CDR1 is MNHEY and CDR2 is SVGAGI. Between the trimmed V and J ends, which lost 6 bases and 0 bases, there was a span of 12 bases. CDR3 sequence reads: CASRPSGSSGNTIYF. The CDR3 DNA reads TGTGCCAGCAGGCCCAGTGGAAGCTCTGGAAACACCATATATTTT.

This chain links TRBV28 with TRBJ2-1; D may be TRBD1 (5 bases). V was trimmed by 5 bases and J by 8 bases, leaving 16 bases between them. This CDR3 contains 14 residues. Germline assignment: CDR1 MDHEN and CDR2 SYDVKM. The CDR3 region has the DNA TGTGCCAGCAGTGAGGCACCAGGGTCGGATGAGCAGTTCTTC. It yields the protein CASSEAPGSDEQFF. The full variable domain, with the rest looked up from reference TRBV28 and TRBJ2-1, is DVKVTQSSRYLVKRTGEKVFLECVQDMDHENMFWYRQDPGLGLRLIYFSYDVKMKEKGDIPEGYSVSREKKERFSLILESASTNQTSMYLCASSEAPGSDEQFFGPGTRLTVL.

The genes are TRBV5-1 and TRBJ1-1; D unresolved. V lost 1 base and J lost 6, with 13 bases in between. The germline CDR1 and CDR2 sequences are SGHRS and YFSETQ. The CDR3 extends over 14 amino acids. The CDR3 nucleotides are TGCGCCAGCAGCTTGCGGGCGGGAAGCGCTGAAGCTTTCTTT. It yields the protein CASSLRAGSAEAFF.

This rearrangement joins TRBV5-4 to TRBJ1-2; 9 nucleotides agree with TRBD1. The CDR3 covers 13 residues. From germline, CDR1 is SGHNT and CDR2 YYREEE (reference sequence). The J segment lost 2 bases and the V segment lost 7 bases, leaving 3 bases of the junction unmatched. CDR3 sequence: CASSDRGNYGYTF. The CDR3 bases are TGTGCCAGCTCGGACAGGGGCAACTATGGCTACACCTTC. Together with reference TRBV5-4 and TRBJ1-2, the CDR3 gives the full variable domain: ETGVTQSPTHLIKTRGQQVTLRCSSQSGHNTVSWYQQALGQGPQFIFQYYREEENGRGNFPPRFSGLQFPNYSSELNVNALELDDSALYLCASSDRGNYGYTFGSGTRLTVV.

This clone appeared once. The rearrangement joins TRBV30 to TRBJ2-7; D might be TRBD2 (7 bases). The CDR3 has 16 amino acids. Germline CDR1 reads GTSNPN; CDR2 reads SVGIG (reference sequence). The V end was cut by 1 base, the J end by 0 bases, with 16 bases between. The CDR3 region is CAWSGGGLRSSYEQYF. The CDR3 nucleotides are TGTGCCTGGAGTGGCGGGGGCCTGCGTAGCTCCTACGAGCAGTACTTC.